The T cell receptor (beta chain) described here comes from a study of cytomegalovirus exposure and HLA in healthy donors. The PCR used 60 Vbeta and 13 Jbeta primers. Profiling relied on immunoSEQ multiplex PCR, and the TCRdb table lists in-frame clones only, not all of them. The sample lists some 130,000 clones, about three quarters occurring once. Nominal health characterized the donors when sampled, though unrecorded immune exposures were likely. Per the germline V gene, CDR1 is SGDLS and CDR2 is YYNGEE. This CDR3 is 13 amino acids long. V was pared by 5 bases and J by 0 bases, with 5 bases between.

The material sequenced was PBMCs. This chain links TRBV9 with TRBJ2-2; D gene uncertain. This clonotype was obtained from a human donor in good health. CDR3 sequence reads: CASSFTNTGELFF. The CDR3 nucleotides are TGTGCCAGCAGTTTCACGAACACCGGGGAGCTGTTTTTT.